The source of this T cell receptor beta chain is a study of CD8 T cells in ankylosing spondylitis. The CDR3 runs 15 residues. Losses at the gene ends were 7 bases for V and 0 bases for J; bases not matched to a gene: 7. Germline lookup yields CDR1 MNHNS and CDR2 SASEGT. This clonotype was seen ten or more times. Each CDR3 protein is one row after TCRdb ran MiXCR on the 5' RACE reads. Seen here are roughly 120,000 distinct CDR3 sequences, about 7% observed once, and the top ten hold 9% to 15%. This receptor was obtained from a male donor with ankylosing spondylitis or in good health (not recorded which). Sequencing was done on a sample of blood, either unsorted or a sorted T cell fraction (not recorded which). The V call is TRBV6-1, the J call TRBJ1-1; 8 bases align to TRBD1. CDR3 region: CASTLQTGVNTEAFF. The CDR3 nucleotides are TGTGCCAGCACCCTTCAGACAGGGGTGAACACTGAAGCTTTCTTT.